This T cell receptor (beta chain) was identified in a study of blood T cell repertoires in COVID-19. For the study at large: Acute and convalescent COVID-19 samples came from the United States, Italy and Spain.

Method: immunoSEQ multiplex PCR; TCRdb's copy keeps in-frame clones and lacks some. There are about 64,000 clones in the sample; 80% to 90% occur only once, and 43% lies in the top ten. The germline gives CDR1 MNHEY, CDR2 SVGAGI. CDR3 length: 11 amino acids. Trimming removed 6 bases at V and 3 bases at J, with 5 bases between. Seattle patient enrollment occurred during active infection, with longitudinal follow-up thereafter. This receptor was obtained from a woman aged 60-75 years with COVID-19, enrolled during active disease. Sequencing was performed on peripheral blood. J is TRBJ2-5 and V is TRBV6-5, with D hard to call. CDR3 region: CASRTEETQYF. The CDR3 bases are TGTGCCAGCAGGACTGAAGAGACCCAGTACTTC.